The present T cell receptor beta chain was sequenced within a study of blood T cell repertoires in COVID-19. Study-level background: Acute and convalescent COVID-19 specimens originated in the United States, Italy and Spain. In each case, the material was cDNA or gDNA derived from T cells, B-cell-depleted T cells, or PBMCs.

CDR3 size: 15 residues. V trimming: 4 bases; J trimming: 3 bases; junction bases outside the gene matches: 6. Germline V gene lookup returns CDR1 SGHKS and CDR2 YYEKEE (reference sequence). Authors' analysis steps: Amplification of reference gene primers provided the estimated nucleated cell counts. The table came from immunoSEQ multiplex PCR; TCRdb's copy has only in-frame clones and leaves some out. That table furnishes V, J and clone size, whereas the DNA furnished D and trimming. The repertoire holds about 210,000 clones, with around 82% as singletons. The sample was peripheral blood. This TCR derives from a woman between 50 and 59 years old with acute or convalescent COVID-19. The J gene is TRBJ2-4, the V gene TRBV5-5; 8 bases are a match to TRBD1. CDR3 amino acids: CASSRTGSDKNIQYF. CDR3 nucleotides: TGTGCCAGCAGCCGGACAGGGTCTGACAAAAACATTCAGTACTTC.